This TCR beta chain came from a study of shared clonotypes between healthy human individuals (TCRdb year 2020). About the study as a whole: The cohort included a few men and two women between 18 and 49 years of age. For each donor, CD4 naive and CD4 memory were each given three plates, CD8 naive was given two plates, and CD8 memory was given one plate. Blood TCR repertoires of about 5 healthy adults were deeply sequenced to estimate repertoire size and the extent of clonotype sharing between individuals. To increase sequencing depth and limit assay-specific biases, TCR repertoire library preparation and sequencing were carried out by different laboratories using diverse techniques. Each donor's leukapheresis produced roughly between roughly 0.9 and 8.9 billion PBMCs.

Donors were healthy HIV-negative adults with no recently reported acute infections or vaccinations. Every donor was a Caucasian adult residing in Nashville, Tennessee, USA. CD4+ T cells were enriched through magnetic negative selection, after which naive cells were positively selected on CD45RA and the remaining negative fraction served as the memory subset. Blood was collected by leukapheresis, and PBMCs were isolated by Ficoll-Histopaque density gradient centrifugation and then cryopreserved in liquid nitrogen vapor phase. Analytical flow cytometry was used to check the purity and quantity of each magnetically sorted T cell population. Each sorted fraction had its genomic DNA isolated and then quantified by UV absorbance on a Nanodrop 2000c. From its cysteine to its phenylalanine, the CDR3 spans 16 amino acids. Here the CDR3 DNA is all that survives: 48 bases in frame from base 1. The germline V gene yields SGHRS for CDR1 and YFSETQ for CDR2.

This clone has ten or more counts. Its antigen remains undetermined. An end of the junction does not agree with germline; a read error may underlie this. What the study reported, not specific to this receptor: Compared with non-shared clonotypes, the clonotypes found in all four sorted-subset donors had higher generation probabilities. When several donors were compared, the shared fraction of clonotypes was around 5% for naive CD4, 3.5% to 4% for naive CD8, 2.3% for memory CD4, and about 0.36% for memory CD8. The small number of donors limited the genetic and exposure-history diversity represented. Pairwise subsampling indicated that sequencing depth was expected to affect the degree of clonotype sharing among donors. Sampling was limited to blood, and TCR repertoires in tissue likely differ from TCR repertoires in blood. Rarefaction of sorted-subset datasets indicated incomplete sequencing despite the large sequencing depth. Estimated clonotype richness was generally larger for naive than for memory subsets.

Using the deep immunoSEQ assay, multiplex PCR amplified TCR CDR3 regions from genomic DNA. Extracted genomic DNA from each cell subset was distributed evenly across all wells of several immunoSEQ 96-well plates, and each plate was treated as a replicate. For sorted subsets, roughly 200 ng of genomic DNA, equivalent to some 30,000 T cell genomes, went into each replicate PCR. The purified libraries were quantified using a Qubit 3.0 fluorometer, sized with a Bioanalyzer 2100, and then quantified again using the KAPA Library Quantification kit. Every immunoSEQ 96-well plate was sequenced on a separate single-read 150-cycle Illumina NextSeq 550 flow cell. As for the authors' bioinformatics: Because only junctional sequences without quality scores were contained in the immunoSEQ output, filtering matching that applied to full-length reads could not be performed. Sequences were annotated with PyIR, a Python wrapper for IgBLAST v1.9, using IMGT germline references to assign V/J genes and CDR3. Reads with weak V/J assignments (E-value above 1e-6), missing CDR3, stop codons, out-of-frame junctions, or ambiguous translated residues were removed. V3J clonotypes were defined by identical inferred V gene, J gene, and CDR3 amino acid sequence. The percentage overlap between two repertoires was calculated by dividing the number of shared unique clonotypes by the size of the smaller repertoire. Repertoire richness was assessed with RTK rarefaction, the Chao1 estimator, and Recon v2.1 estimates of unobserved clonotypes. Generation probabilities for all TCRbeta clonotypes obtained by the gDNA method from a few donors were computed using OLGA. In its TCRdb copy, this immuneACCESS table keeps in-frame sequences only and misses some clones. Where compared with another copy, unresolved V genes explain less than half of these, and the others have no known cause. V, J and clone size are taken as reported in that table, and D and trimming were inferred from the DNA itself. The sample records about 1 million clones, approximately 76% of which are singletons. Clones ranked in the top ten supply about 1.4% of the sample.

This TCR was recovered from a man in his late teens or twenties in good health. The sequenced sample was memory CD4+ T cells sorted from blood. The cell subset or site label of this sample denotes: CD45RA-negative fraction. The chain uses TRBV5-1 and TRBJ2-1, and 11 junctional nucleotides match TRBD2. The CDR3 protein is CTSSSISGGAHNEQFF. DNA sequence: TGCACCAGCAGCTCGATTAGCGGGGGGGCCCACAATGAGCAGTTCTTC.